These 18 T cell receptor beta chains were sequenced from one sample in a study of blood T cell repertoires in COVID-19. Sequencing used immunoSEQ multiplex PCR; TCRdb keeps in-frame clones, though not all of them. The sample carries about 98,000 clones, about 86% recorded once. Sequencing input: peripheral blood. The receptors originated from a man aged 55 to 70 with acute or convalescent COVID-19.

This clone came up a few times. The same CDR3 also results from other DNA sequences found in this sample. The chain carries TRBV5-1 and TRBJ2-1; the match to TRBD1 covers 11 bases. V shed 2 bases and J 10 bases; nucleotides not matched to a gene: 8. The CDR3 runs to 15 residues. CDR1 and CDR2 (germline): SGHRS, YFSETQ. CDR3 loop: CASSFGQGASSEQFF. The CDR3 DNA is TGCGCCAGCAGCTTCGGACAGGGGGCCTCCTCCGAGCAGTTCTTC. Looking up the rest from reference TRBV5-1 and TRBJ2-1 gives the full variable domain: KAGVTQTPRYLIKTRGQQVTLSCSPISGHRSVSWYQQTPGQGLQFLFEYFSETQRNKGNFPGRFSGRQFSNSRSEMNVSTLELGDSALYLCASSFGQGASSEQFFGPGTRLTVL.

The gene calls are TRBV5-4 and TRBJ2-3, with 9 bases that match TRBD1. From germline, CDR1 is SGHNT and CDR2 YYREEE (reference sequence). V lost 4 bases and J lost 2; bases outside the gene matches: 2. The CDR3 totals 14 residues. The CDR3 DNA is TGTGCCAGCAGCGCACAGGGGGCCACAGATACGCAGTATTTT. Amino acid sequence: CASSAQGATDTQYF.

This clone appeared a few times. Other DNA variants within this sample encode the same CDR3. The rearrangement joins TRBV6-5 to TRBJ1-3; 7 nucleotides match TRBD1. The junction had 3 bases not matched to a gene; V was cut back by 0 bases and J by 4 bases. This CDR3 spans 15 amino acids. The germline V gene has CDR1 MNHEY and CDR2 SVGAGI. CDR3 amino acids: CASSYSGTEGNTIYF. The CDR3, as DNA: TGTGCCAGCAGTTACTCAGGGACAGAGGGAAACACCATATATTTT.

The chain is built from TRBV3-1 (or the pseudogene TRBV3-2) and TRBJ1-4, with D tentatively TRBD1 (6 bases). The CDR3 sequence is 14 residues long. V was clipped by 7 bases and J by 4 bases, with 13 bases between them. CDR1 LGHDT and CDR2 YNNKEL come from the germline V gene (reference sequence). The CDR3 DNA sequence: TGTGCCAGCACCCCAGGGGTGTTTAATGAAAAACTGTTTTTT. This translates into CASTPGVFNEKLFF.

The CDR3 here is CASSITGYSNTGELFF. CDR3 DNA sequence: TGCGCCAGCAGCATAACAGGGTATTCGAACACCGGGGAGCTGTTTTTT. The rearrangement joins TRBV5-1 to TRBJ2-2; maybe TRBD1 (6 bases). The CDR3 totals 16 residues. V was cut by 4 bases and J by 0 bases, with 13 bases left in between. Germline loops: CDR1 SGHRS, CDR2 YFSETQ.

In its sample, this clone was seen once. The chain carries TRBV18 and TRBJ1-1; TRBD1 matches at 9 bases. Per germline, CDR1 KGHSH and CDR2 LQKENI. This CDR3 spans 13 amino acids. V dropped 5 bases and J dropped 5; count of bases not matched to a gene: 3. In DNA, the CDR3 is TGTGCCAGCTCAGCCGGACAGGGGACTGAAGCTTTCTTT. This sequence encodes CASSAGQGTEAFF.

A few counts support this clone. The V call is TRBV7-9, the J call TRBJ1-1, with 8 bases identical to TRBD1. The V segment lost 4 bases and the J segment 0 bases; nucleotides outside the gene matches: 10. The V gene's germline CDR1 is SEHNR and CDR2 FQNEAQ (reference sequence). The CDR3 length is 17 residues. CDR3 sequence (DNA): TGTGCCAGCAGCTCCTGGGAGACAGGGGCCTTGAACACTGAAGCTTTCTTT. It encodes CASSSWETGALNTEAFF.

The chain joins TRBV7-9 to TRBJ2-5, with TRBD2 matching 12 bases. Germline CDR1 SEHNR, CDR2 FQNEAQ (reference sequence). This CDR3 contains 15 residues. The J segment lost 2 bases and the V segment lost 4 bases, leaving 2 bases of the junction unmatched. CDR3: CASSSGLAGQETQYF. Here the CDR3 DNA reads TGTGCCAGCAGCTCAGGACTAGCGGGGCAAGAGACCCAGTACTTC. The full variable domain, completed using reference TRBV7-9 and TRBJ2-5, is DTGVSQNPRHKITKRGQNVTFRCDPISEHNRLYWYRQTLGQGPEFLTYFQNEAQLEKSRLLSDRFSAERPKGSFSTLEIQRTEQGDSAMYLCASSSGLAGQETQYFGPGTRLLVL.

This chain connects TRBV4-1 to TRBJ1-1, with no clear D. V was shortened by 1 base and J by 0 bases, with 9 bases between the two germline ends. This CDR3 is built from 15 residues. Germline lookup yields CDR1 MGHRA and CDR2 YSYEKL. CDR3 DNA: TGCGCCAGCAGCCAAGGCTTGCTATTGAACACTGAAGCTTTCTTT. It is translated as CASSQGLLLNTEAFF.

This chain links TRBV6-5 with TRBJ2-5, with TRBD2 identical over 7 bases. CDR3 length: 14 amino acids. In germline, CDR1 is MNHEY, CDR2 SVGAGI. The V segment lost 2 bases and the J segment 4 bases; nucleotides outside the gene matches: 4. CDR3 sequence: CASSYPGLPETQYF. The DNA for the CDR3 is TGTGCCAGCAGTTACCCGGGACTACCAGAGACCCAGTACTTC.

This clone was seen just once. The chain links TRBV12-3 or TRBV12-4 to TRBJ1-2; TRBD1 matches at 7 bases. The ends lost 5 bases at V and 8 bases at J; junction bases unmatched: 5. The length of the CDR3 is 12 residues. CDR3 in amino acids: CASSLTGVGYTF. The CDR3 coding sequence is TGTGCCAGCAGTCTCACAGGGGTAGGCTACACCTTC.

The chain joins TRBV7-3 to TRBJ2-1, with 10 positions matching TRBD1. V gave up 5 bases and J gave up 4 bases; unmatched junction bases: 8. The V gene's germline CDR1 is SGHTA and CDR2 FQGTGA. The CDR3 contains 16 residues. CDR3 nucleotide sequence: TGTGCCAGCAGCCGGACGGGACAGGGGCCTTACAATGAGCAGTTCTTC. As protein: CASSRTGQGPYNEQFF.

The chain couples TRBV19 to TRBJ1-5; TRBD1 is a possible D gene (5 bases). V was shortened by 7 bases and J by 3 bases, with 10 bases between the two germline ends. Germline V gene sequence: CDR1 LNHDA, CDR2 SQIVND (reference sequence). This CDR3 region has 13 residues. For the CDR3, the DNA is TGTGCCAGTATGGGTGGGGCCAATCAGCCCCAGCATTTT. It yields the protein CASMGGANQPQHF.

The chain links TRBV25-1 to TRBJ1-1; D may be TRBD1 (5 bases). This CDR3 has 15 residues. The V gene lost 1 base and the J gene lost 1 base, with 10 bases spanning the gap. Germline-derived CDR1 and CDR2 are MGHDK and SYGVNS. Here the CDR3 reads CASSESGLGNTEAFF. CDR3 DNA sequence: TGTGCCAGCAGTGAATCGGGACTGGGGAACACTGAAGCTTTCTTT.

This clone was counted a few times. The chain has TRBV19 and TRBJ1-1, with D maybe TRBD1 (5 bases). With 7 bases removed from V and 0 bases from J, the gap between germline ends came to 15 bases. Per the germline V gene, CDR1 is LNHDA and CDR2 is SQIVND (reference sequence). The CDR3 runs to 15 residues. The CDR3 sequence is CASIKETGMNTEAFF. The CDR3 nucleotides read TGTGCCAGTATTAAGGAAACAGGAATGAACACTGAAGCTTTCTTT.

The chain uses TRBV12-3 or TRBV12-4 and TRBJ2-3; D unresolved. V lost 7 bases and J lost 6, with 8 bases in between. The CDR3 contains 11 residues. CDR3 bases: TGTGCCAGCAAGAAAGCCGATACGCAGTATTTT. It translates to CASKKADTQYF.

The V and J genes are TRBV18 and TRBJ2-7; perhaps TRBD1 as D (5 bases). This CDR3 comprises 12 residues. V lost 2 bases, J lost 7 bases, and 9 bases lay in between. The germline gives CDR1 KGHSH, CDR2 LQKENI. DNA for the CDR3: TGTGCCAGCTCACCAGGGGCACTTGAGCAGTACTTC. Translated, it gives CASSPGALEQYF.

This chain links TRBV30 with TRBJ2-1; D is undetermined. V dropped 0 bases and J dropped 7 bases, with 16 bases sitting between them. Germline CDR1 reads GTSNPN; CDR2 reads SVGIG (reference sequence). This CDR3 comprises 15 residues. This chain's CDR3 is CAWSVLQIVENEQFF. As DNA, the CDR3 is TGTGCCTGGAGTGTGCTCCAAATCGTCGAGAATGAGCAGTTCTTC.